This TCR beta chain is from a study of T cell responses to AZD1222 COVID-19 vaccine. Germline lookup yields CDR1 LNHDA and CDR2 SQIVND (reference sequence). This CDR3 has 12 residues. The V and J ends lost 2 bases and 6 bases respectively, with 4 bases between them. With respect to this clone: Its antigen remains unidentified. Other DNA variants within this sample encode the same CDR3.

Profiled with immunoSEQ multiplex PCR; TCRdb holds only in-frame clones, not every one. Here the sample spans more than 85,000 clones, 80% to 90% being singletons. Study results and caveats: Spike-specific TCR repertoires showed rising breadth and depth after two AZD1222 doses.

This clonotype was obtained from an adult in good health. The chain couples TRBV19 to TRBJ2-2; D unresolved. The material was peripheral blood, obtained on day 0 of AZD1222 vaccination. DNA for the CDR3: TGTGCCAGTAGTATAATCGCCGGGGAGCTGTTTTTT. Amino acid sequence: CASSIIAGELFF.